The TCR beta chain under discussion was sequenced for a study of blood T cell repertoires in COVID-19. Turning to the study itself: Samples of COVID-19 (acute and convalescent) were obtained from the United States, Italy and Spain. T cells, B-cell-depleted T cells, or PBMCs supplied cDNA or gDNA.

Source study methods: From reference gene primer amplification, estimates of nucleated cell counts were derived. The repertoire was sequenced with immunoSEQ multiplex PCR; TCRdb's copy has only in-frame clones and lacks some. V, J and clone size were drawn from that table, and D and trimming were deduced from the DNA. The sample consists of around 64,000 clones, about nine tenths of them appearing once. This TCR was sampled from a man in his forties or fifties with active COVID-19. Sequencing used peripheral blood.

CDR3 residues: CASSSPTSGRGAGELFF. In nucleotides, the CDR3 is TGTGCCAGCAGTTCCCCGACTAGCGGCAGGGGGGCCGGGGAGCTGTTTTTT. This chain links TRBV28 with TRBJ2-2; 9 nucleotides agree with TRBD2. Unmatched junction bases numbered 12, after V lost 4 bases and J lost 6 bases. Germline lookup yields CDR1 MDHEN and CDR2 SYDVKM. The length of the CDR3 is 17 residues.